What follows are 10 T cell receptor beta chains derived from one specimen sequenced in a study of T cell repertoires in ileal Crohn's disease. Time point denoted: neoterminal ileum biopsy at postoperative endoscopy, about 6 months after surgery. Method: immunoSEQ multiplex PCR; TCRdb's copy keeps in-frame clones and lacks some. The table has some 7,100 clones, approximately 74% seen once. Sequences were obtained from ileal tissue. The receptors originated from an adult with Crohn's disease.

This clone has only one observation. The gene calls are TRBV5-1 and TRBJ2-1; the D gene is possibly TRBD2 (6 bases). Per germline, CDR1 SGHRS and CDR2 YFSETQ. V lost 4 bases and J 0 bases, leaving 14 bases between the germline ends. The CDR3 has 16 amino acids. CDR3 sequence reads: CASSGGLTSSYNEQFF. In DNA form, the CDR3 reads TGCGCCAGCAGCGGGGGACTTACGTCCTCCTACAATGAGCAGTTCTTC.

Notes on this clone: One end of the junction is discordant with germline, which a read error may explain. The V and J genes are TRBV15 and TRBJ2-1; 11 bases map to TRBD2. Germline V CDR1 and CDR2: LNHNV, YYDKDF (reference sequence). The CDR3 consists of 14 residues. The chain's CDR3 is CTTKGLADYNEQFF. CDR3 nucleotide sequence: TGTACCACCAAGGGACTAGCGGACTACAATGAGCAGTTCTTC.

The J gene is TRBJ2-7, the V gene TRBV7-9; D might be TRBD1 (6 bases). V lost 5 bases, J lost 2 bases, and 22 bases lay in between. The CDR3 has 17 residues. The V gene's germline CDR1 is SEHNR and CDR2 FQNEAQ (reference sequence). In DNA, the CDR3 is TGTGCCAGCAGCGAGAGAAGAGTGACAGGCCCCACCTACGAGCAGTACTTC. It yields the protein CASSERRVTGPTYEQYF. Full variable domain (remainder filled in from reference TRBV7-9 and TRBJ2-7): DTGVSQNPRHKITKRGQNVTFRCDPISEHNRLYWYRQTLGQGPEFLTYFQNEAQLEKSRLLSDRFSAERPKGSFSTLEIQRTEQGDSAMYLCASSERRVTGPTYEQYFGPGTRLTVT.

This clone was counted between two and nine times. The chain recombines TRBV7-9 with TRBJ2-2; D uncertain. CDR3 length equals 13 residues. Deletions cut 5 bases from V and 4 bases from J, with 8 bases between. CDR1 and CDR2 from the germline V gene are SEHNR and FQNEAQ (reference sequence). The CDR3 reads CASSIRVTGELFF. The CDR3 DNA is TGTGCCAGCAGCATTCGCGTCACCGGGGAGCTGTTTTTT.

The chain employs TRBV6-1 and TRBJ1-2, with D unresolved. Trimming removed 6 bases at V and 2 bases at J, with 13 bases between. The CDR3 extends over 14 amino acids. CDR1 is MNHNS, CDR2 SASEGT, per germline. This chain's CDR3 is CASSEGPRNYGYTF. CDR3 DNA: TGTGCCAGCAGCGAGGGCCCTAGGAACTATGGCTACACCTTC.

In its sample, this clone was seen once. The chain links TRBV11-3 to TRBJ2-7; D is unclear. The CDR3 has 16 amino acids. Germline CDR1 SGHNT, CDR2 YENEEA. Trimming took off 1 base at V and 4 bases at J, with 17 bases between the two ends. The CDR3, as DNA: TGTGCCAGCAGCTTAGGAGGAGCGAATAACGCTTACGAGCAGTACTTC. Translated, it gives CASSLGGANNAYEQYF.

The chain carries TRBV9 and TRBJ2-7; tentative D call: TRBD2 (5 bases). Per germline, CDR1 SGDLS and CDR2 YYNGEE. The V end lost 0 bases, the J end lost 4 bases, and 17 bases lay between the germline ends. There are 16 residues in the CDR3. The CDR3 nucleotides are TGTGCCAGCAGCGTAGGTAGGTGGGAGAATAGGTACGAGCAGTACTTC. The encoded protein is CASSVGRWENRYEQYF.

This clone occurred a few times. This chain connects TRBV7-2 to TRBJ1-4, with no clear D. V was shortened by 2 bases and J by 4 bases, with 11 bases between the two germline ends. This CDR3 has 15 residues. Germline-derived CDR1 and CDR2 are SGHTA and FQGNSA. The CDR3 is CASSLRRQDNEKLFF. For the CDR3, the DNA is TGTGCCAGCAGCTTAAGAAGGCAGGATAATGAAAAACTGTTTTTT.

V usage is TRBV9 and J usage is TRBJ2-3; no clear D gene. V lost 0 bases and J lost 4, with 3 bases in between. Germline assignment: CDR1 SGDLS and CDR2 YYNGEE. This CDR3 has 12 residues. The CDR3 DNA follows: TGTGCCAGCAGCGTAGGAGCAGATACGCAGTATTTT. Protein product: CASSVGADTQYF.

The rearrangement joins TRBV30 to TRBJ2-7, with TRBD1 as a possible D gene (5 bases). Germline CDR1 is GTSNPN and CDR2 is SVGIG (reference sequence). Between the trimmed V and J ends, which lost 4 bases and 7 bases, there was a span of 29 bases. The CDR3 spans 17 residues. CDR3 sequence reads: CAWNNIRVPTASREQYF. CDR3 DNA: TGTGCCTGGAATAATATCAGGGTCCCAACCGCTTCTAGGGAGCAGTACTTC. Filled out from reference TRBV30 and TRBJ2-7, the complete variable domain reads SQTIHQWPATLVQPVGSPLSLECTVEGTSNPNLYWYRQAAGRGLQLLFYSVGIGQISSEVPQNLSASRPQDRQFILSSKKLLLSDSGFYLCAWNNIRVPTASREQYFGPGTRLTVT.